The clone carrying this TCR beta chain was picked up many times. This record belongs to a study of CD8+CD57+ T cells in acquired aplastic anemia. The CDR3 extends over 17 amino acids. Germline assignment: CDR1 SGHTA and CDR2 FQGNSA. Germline trimming cut 2 bases from V and 3 bases from J; bases unmatched to any gene: 8. It was genomic DNA that served as the template for profiling TCR beta VDJ and CDR3. TCRdb redid the calling of the reads with MiXCR, one entry per CDR3 protein. Counted here are hundreds of thousands of distinct CDR3 sequences, about two thirds occurring once; the ten biggest clones make up 3.5% to 4.5%.

The rearrangement joins TRBV7-2 to TRBJ1-1; 11 bases align to TRBD1. This receptor was obtained from a human donor in good health, serving as a control. The sample was sorted CD4+, CD8+, or CD8+CD57+ T cells (not recorded which) from PBMCs. CDR3 in amino acids: CASSLQDRGHGDTEAFF. Written as DNA, the CDR3 is TGTGCCAGCAGCTTACAGGACAGGGGGCACGGGGACACTGAAGCTTTCTTT.